This T cell receptor (beta chain) was recovered during a study of T cells in Graves' hyperthyroidism and ophthalmopathy. Whole-study results and caveats: Peripheral blood also featured most of the thyroid clonotypes expanded above 0.001.

Trimming stripped 2 bases from V and 1 base from J, with 14 bases between. This CDR3 has 16 residues. Germline assignment: CDR1 MDHEN and CDR2 SYDVKM. RNA transcripts were the template for amplifying TCR beta CDR3 regions. First-round RT-PCR with HTBI primers amplified the TCR CDR3 region. TCRdb reanalysed the multiplex PCR reads using MiXCR and keeps one entry per CDR3 protein. The sample carries some 500,000 distinct CDR3 sequences, around a quarter recorded once. Ophthalmopathy cases scored 3 or more on the Clinical Activity Score and 4 or more on NOSPECS grade, with duration below 3 months. Using 9.5 to 10 ml of fresh peripheral blood, PBMCs were prepared. This clonotype was seen many times. Its antigen is unidentified.

The TCR comes from a woman aged 25 to 45 with Graves' ophthalmopathy. This chain joins TRBV28 and TRBJ2-5; TRBD2 is a possible D gene (6 bases). Sequencing was done on a sample of blood. This CDR3 reads CASSLAGRGGQETQYF. CDR3 in DNA: TGTGCCAGCAGTTTAGCCGGTCGGGGAGGCCAAGAGACCCAGTACTTC.